The table lists the clone carrying this T cell receptor beta chain with many counts. Its cognate antigen is unknown. Germline CDR1 DFQATT, CDR2 SNEGSKA (reference sequence). The CDR3 is 17 amino acids. The V gene end was trimmed by 0 bases and the J gene end by 1 base; junction bases not matched to a gene: 6. The SP2 primer and nested alpha and beta constant region primers amplified ligated cDNA in four rounds. Using its own MiXCR run on the UMI-ligation and nested PCR reads, TCRdb lists one record per CDR3 protein. In the table there are fewer than 35,000 distinct CDR3 sequences, about 6.2% of which are singletons. Treatment meaning: skin biopsy from PPD injection site in Mantoux-positive individual. An oligonucleotide containing a UMI was ligated to the 3' end of TCR cDNA. Individuals with a positive Mantoux test gave biopsies from PPD-injected skin. The data were obtained in a study of naive and memory T cell subsets.

Findings of the study overall: Reportedly, tuberculin skin test sites gave far more TCRs than other biopsies. Delayed type IV hypersensitivity infiltration was taken to explain higher tuberculin-site TCR counts.

The genes are TRBV20-1 and TRBJ2-3, with 11 nucleotides matching TRBD2. The sequenced sample was skin, obtained from a tuberculin skin test site. The receptor comes from an adult in good health. The CDR3 loop is CSARDSLAGARTDTQYF. CDR3 nucleotides: TGCAGTGCTAGAGATTCACTAGCGGGGGCCCGCACAGATACGCAGTATTTT.